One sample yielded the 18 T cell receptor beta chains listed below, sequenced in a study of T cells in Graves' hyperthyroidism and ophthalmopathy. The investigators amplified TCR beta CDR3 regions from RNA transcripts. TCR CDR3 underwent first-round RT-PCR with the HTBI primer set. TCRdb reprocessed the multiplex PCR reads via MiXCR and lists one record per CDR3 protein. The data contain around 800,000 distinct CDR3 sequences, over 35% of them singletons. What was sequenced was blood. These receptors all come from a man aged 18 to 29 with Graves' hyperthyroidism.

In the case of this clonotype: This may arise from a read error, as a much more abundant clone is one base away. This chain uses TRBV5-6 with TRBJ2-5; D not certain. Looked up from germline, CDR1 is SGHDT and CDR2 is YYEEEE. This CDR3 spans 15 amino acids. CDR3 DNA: TGTGCCAGCATCTTGGAATATGGCAGGAAAGAGACCCAGTACTTC. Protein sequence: CASILEYGRKETQYF.

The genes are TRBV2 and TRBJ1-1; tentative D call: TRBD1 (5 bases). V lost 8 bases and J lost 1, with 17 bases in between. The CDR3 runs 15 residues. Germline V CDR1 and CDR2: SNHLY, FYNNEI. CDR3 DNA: TGTGCCAGCGTTTCTCCCGCGACAGCGAACACTGAAGCTTTCTTT. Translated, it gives CASVSPATANTEAFF.

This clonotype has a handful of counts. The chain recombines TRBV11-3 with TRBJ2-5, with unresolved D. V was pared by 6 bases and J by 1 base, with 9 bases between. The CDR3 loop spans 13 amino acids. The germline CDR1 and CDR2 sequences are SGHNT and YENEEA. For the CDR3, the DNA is TGTGCCAGCAGATGGGGTATCCAAGAGACCCAGTACTTC. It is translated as CASRWGIQETQYF.

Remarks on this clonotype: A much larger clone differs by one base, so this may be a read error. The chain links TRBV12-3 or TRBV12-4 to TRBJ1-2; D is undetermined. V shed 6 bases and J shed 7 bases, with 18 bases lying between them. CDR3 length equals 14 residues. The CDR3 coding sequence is TGTGCCAGCAGCCTAACCCCCACGGTTCGTGGCTACACCTTC. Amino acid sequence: CASSLTPTVRGYTF.

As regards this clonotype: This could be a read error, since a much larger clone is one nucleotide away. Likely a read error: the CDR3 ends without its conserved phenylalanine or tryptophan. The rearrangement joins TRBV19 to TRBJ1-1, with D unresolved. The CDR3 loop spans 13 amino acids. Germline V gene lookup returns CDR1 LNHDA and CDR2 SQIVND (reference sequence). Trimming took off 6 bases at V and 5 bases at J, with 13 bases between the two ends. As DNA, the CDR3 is TGTGCCAGTAGGATGGGGTCTGTAACTGAAGCTTTCCTT. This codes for CASRMGSVTEAFL.

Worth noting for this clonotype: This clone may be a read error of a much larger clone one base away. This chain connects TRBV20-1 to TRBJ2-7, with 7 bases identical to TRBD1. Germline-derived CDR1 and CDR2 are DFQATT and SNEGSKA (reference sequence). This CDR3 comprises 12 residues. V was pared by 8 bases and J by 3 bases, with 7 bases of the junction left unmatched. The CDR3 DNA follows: TGCAGTATACGACAGGGTGACTACGAGCAGTACTTC. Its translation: CSIRQGDYEQYF.

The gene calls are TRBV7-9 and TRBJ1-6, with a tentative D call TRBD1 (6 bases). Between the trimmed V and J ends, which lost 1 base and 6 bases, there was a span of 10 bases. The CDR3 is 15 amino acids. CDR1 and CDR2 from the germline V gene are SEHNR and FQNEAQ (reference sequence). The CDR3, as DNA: TGTGCCAGCAGCTTAGTGGGGGACATTAATTCACCCCTCCACTTT. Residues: CASSLVGDINSPLHF.

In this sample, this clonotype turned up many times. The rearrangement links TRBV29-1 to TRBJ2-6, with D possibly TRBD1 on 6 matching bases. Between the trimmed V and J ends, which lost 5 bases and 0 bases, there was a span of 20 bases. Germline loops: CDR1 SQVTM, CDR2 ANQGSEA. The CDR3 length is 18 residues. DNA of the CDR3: TGCAGCGTTTACTTAGCCACAGGGTTAAGCTCTGGGGCCAACGTCCTGACTTTC. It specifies CSVYLATGLSSGANVLTF.

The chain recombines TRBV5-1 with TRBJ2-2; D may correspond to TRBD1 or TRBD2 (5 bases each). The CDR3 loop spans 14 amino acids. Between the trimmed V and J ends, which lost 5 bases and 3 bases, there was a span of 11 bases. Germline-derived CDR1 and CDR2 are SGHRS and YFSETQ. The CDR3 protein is CASRGRDDTGELFF. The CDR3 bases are TGCGCCAGCAGGGGTAGGGACGACACCGGGGAGCTGTTTTTT. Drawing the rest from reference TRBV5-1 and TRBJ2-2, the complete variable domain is KAGVTQTPRYLIKTRGQQVTLSCSPISGHRSVSWYQQTPGQGLQFLFEYFSETQRNKGNFPGRFSGRQFSNSRSEMNVSTLELGDSALYLCASRGRDDTGELFFGEGSRLTVL.

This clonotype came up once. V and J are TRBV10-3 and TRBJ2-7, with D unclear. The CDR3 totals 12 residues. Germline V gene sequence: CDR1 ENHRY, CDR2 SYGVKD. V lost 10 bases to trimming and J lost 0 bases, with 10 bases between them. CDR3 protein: CASMAASYEQYF. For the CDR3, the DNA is TGTGCCAGCATGGCCGCCTCCTACGAGCAGTACTTC.

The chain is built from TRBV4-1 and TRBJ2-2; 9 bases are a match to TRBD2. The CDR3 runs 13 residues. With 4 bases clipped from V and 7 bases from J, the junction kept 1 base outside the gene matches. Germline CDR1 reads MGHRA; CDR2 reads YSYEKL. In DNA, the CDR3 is TGCGCCAGCAGCCGGACTAGCGTCGGGGAGCTGTTTTTT. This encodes CASSRTSVGELFF.

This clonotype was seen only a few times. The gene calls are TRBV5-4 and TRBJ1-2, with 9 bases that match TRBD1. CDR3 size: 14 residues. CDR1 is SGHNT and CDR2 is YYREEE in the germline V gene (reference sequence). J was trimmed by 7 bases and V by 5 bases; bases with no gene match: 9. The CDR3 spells CASSPRTGVLGYTF. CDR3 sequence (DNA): TGTGCCAGCAGTCCGCGGACAGGGGTTCTTGGCTACACCTTC.

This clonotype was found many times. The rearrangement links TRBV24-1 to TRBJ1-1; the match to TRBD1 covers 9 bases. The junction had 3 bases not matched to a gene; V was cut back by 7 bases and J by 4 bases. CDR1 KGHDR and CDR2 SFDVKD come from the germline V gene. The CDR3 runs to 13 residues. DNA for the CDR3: TGTGCCACCAGGGCGGACAGGGGCACTGAAGCTTTCTTT. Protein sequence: CATRADRGTEAFF.

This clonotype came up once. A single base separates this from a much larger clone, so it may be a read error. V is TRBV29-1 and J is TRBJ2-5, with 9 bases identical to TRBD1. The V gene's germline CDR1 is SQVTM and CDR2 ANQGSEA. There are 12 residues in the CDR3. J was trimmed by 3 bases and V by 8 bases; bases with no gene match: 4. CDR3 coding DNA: TGCAGCACTAGGACAGGGGAAGAGACCCAGTACTTC. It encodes CSTRTGEETQYF.

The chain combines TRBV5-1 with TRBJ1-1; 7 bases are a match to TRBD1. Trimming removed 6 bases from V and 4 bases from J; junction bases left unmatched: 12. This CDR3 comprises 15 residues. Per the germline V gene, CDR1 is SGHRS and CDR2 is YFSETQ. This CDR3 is CASKAGGGKGTEAFF. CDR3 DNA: TGCGCCAGCAAAGCAGGGGGTGGCAAGGGCACTGAAGCTTTCTTT.

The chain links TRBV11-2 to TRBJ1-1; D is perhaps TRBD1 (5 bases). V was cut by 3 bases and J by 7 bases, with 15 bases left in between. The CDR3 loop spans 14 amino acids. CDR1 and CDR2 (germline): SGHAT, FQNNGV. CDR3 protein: CASSLRLAGGEAFF. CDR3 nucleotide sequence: TGTGCCAGCAGCTTGCGACTAGCGGGGGGTGAAGCTTTCTTT.

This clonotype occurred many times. CDR3 residues: CASSGPMATEAFF. The CDR3 nucleotides are TGTGCCAGCAGTGGACCGATGGCCACTGAAGCTTTCTTT. This sequence joins TRBV25-1 and TRBJ1-1; D gene ambiguous. V dropped 4 bases and J dropped 4 bases, with 10 bases sitting between them. The CDR3 totals 13 residues. CDR1 and CDR2 from the germline V gene are MGHDK and SYGVNS.

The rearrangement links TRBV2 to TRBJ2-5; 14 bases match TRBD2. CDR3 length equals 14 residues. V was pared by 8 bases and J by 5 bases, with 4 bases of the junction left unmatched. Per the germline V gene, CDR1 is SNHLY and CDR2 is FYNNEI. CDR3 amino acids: CASGGLAGAETQYF. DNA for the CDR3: TGTGCCAGCGGGGGACTAGCGGGAGCGGAGACCCAGTACTTC.